This T cell receptor beta chain emerged from a study of T cell responses to AZD1222 COVID-19 vaccine. Germline V gives CDR1 MNHEY, CDR2 SVGAGI. The junction had 7 bases not matched to a gene; V was cut back by 4 bases and J by 4 bases. This CDR3 spans 15 amino acids. Sequencing was performed with immunoSEQ multiplex PCR; in TCRdb, only in-frame clones are kept and a portion is missing. This sample yields about 120,000 clones, of which around 87% are seen a single time; over 3% belongs to the top ten. This clone was seen once. The receptor comes from an adult in good health. J is TRBJ2-1 and V is TRBV6-5, with 7 bases that match TRBD1. Specimen: peripheral blood, collected on day 0 of AZD1222 vaccination. The CDR3 loop is CASSSGAGGYNEQFF. The CDR3 bases are TGTGCCAGCAGTTCCGGGGCAGGGGGATACAATGAGCAGTTCTTC.